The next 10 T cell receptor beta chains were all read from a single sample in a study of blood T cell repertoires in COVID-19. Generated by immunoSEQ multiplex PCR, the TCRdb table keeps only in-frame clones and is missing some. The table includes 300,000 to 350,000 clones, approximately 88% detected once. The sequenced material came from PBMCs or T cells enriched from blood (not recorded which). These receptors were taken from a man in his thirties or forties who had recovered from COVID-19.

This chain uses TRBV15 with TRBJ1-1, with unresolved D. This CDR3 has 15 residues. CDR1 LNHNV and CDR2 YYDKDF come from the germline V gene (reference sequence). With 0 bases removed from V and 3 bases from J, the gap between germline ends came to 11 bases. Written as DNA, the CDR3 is TGTGCCACCAGCAGAGATAAGGGAGTGGACACTGAAGCTTTCTTT. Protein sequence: CATSRDKGVDTEAFF.

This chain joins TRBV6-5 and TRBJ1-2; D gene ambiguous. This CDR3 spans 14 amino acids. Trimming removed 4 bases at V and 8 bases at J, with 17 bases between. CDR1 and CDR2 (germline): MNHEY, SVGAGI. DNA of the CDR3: TGTGCCAGCAGTTTTCTCCCCAGCGGTCCCGGCTACACCTTC. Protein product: CASSFLPSGPGYTF.

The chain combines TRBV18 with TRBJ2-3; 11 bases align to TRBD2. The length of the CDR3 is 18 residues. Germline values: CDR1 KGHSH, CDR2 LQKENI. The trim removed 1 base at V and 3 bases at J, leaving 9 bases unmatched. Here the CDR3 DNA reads TGTGCCAGCTCACCACTAGCGGGGGGGCCAGGAGAGACAGATACGCAGTATTTT. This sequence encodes CASSPLAGGPGETDTQYF.

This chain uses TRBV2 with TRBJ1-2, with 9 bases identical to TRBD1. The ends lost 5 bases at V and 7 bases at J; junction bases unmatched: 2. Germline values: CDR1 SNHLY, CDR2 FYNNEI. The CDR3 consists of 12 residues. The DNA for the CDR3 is TGTGCCAGCAGTCACAGGGGGCTTGGCTACACCTTC. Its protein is CASSHRGLGYTF.

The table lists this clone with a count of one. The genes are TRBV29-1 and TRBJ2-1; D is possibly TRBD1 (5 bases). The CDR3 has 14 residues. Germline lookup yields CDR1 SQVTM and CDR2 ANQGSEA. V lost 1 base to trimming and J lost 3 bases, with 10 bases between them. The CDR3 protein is CSVEGGRNYNEQFF. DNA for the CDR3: TGCAGCGTTGAAGGGGGCAGGAACTACAATGAGCAGTTCTTC.

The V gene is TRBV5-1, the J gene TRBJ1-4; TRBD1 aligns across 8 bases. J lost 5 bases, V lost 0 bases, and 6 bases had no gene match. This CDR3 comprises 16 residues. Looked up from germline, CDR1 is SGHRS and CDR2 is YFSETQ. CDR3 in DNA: TGCGCCAGCAGCTTGGGCCGGACAGGGCTAAATGAAAAACTGTTTTTT. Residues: CASSLGRTGLNEKLFF.

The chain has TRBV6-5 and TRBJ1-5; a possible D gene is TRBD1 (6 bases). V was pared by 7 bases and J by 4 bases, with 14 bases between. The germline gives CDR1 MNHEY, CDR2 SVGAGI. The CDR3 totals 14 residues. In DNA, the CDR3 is TGTGCCAGCACCCCTAGCAGGGGTAATCAGCCCCAGCATTTT. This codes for CASTPSRGNQPQHF.

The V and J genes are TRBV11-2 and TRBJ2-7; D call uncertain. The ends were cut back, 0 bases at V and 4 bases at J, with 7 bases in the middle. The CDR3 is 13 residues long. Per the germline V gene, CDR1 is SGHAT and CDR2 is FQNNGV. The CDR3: CASSLEVQYEQYF. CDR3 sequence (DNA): TGTGCCAGCAGCTTAGAAGTACAGTACGAGCAGTACTTC.

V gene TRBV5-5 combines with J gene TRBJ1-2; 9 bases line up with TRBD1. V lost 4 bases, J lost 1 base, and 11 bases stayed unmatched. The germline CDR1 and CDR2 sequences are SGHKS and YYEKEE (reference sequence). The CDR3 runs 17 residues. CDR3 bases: TGTGCCAGCAGCGACGGACAGGGGCTACATATTAACTATGGCTACACCTTC. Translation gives CASSDGQGLHINYGYTF.

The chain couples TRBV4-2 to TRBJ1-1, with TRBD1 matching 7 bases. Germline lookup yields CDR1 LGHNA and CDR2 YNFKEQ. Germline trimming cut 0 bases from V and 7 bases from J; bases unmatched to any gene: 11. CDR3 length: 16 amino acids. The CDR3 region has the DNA TGTGCCAGCAGCCAAGATGGGGCAGGGGGGACGAGTGAAGCTTTCTTT. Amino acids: CASSQDGAGGTSEAFF.